The sequence of this T cell receptor (beta chain) was determined in a study of shared clonotypes between healthy human individuals. The assay was carried out at the deep level. Under the authors' procedure: In the immunoSEQ data, sequences were junction-only and lacked quality scores, so filtering differed. Some clones are missing from TCRdb's copy, which holds only in-frame ones; the method was immunoSEQ multiplex PCR. V and J calls and clone size come straight from that table; D and trimming were deduced from the DNA. The sample yields 90,000 to 130,000 clones, about 70% seen once. The V end lost 3 bases, the J end lost 2 bases, and 8 bases lay between the germline ends. This CDR3 is built from 14 residues. Germline CDR1 is MNHNS and CDR2 is SASEGT. As for this clone: Within the sample, other DNA sequences also encode this same CDR3.

This TCR was recovered from a woman aged 25 to 39 in good health. V usage is TRBV6-1 and J usage is TRBJ1-5; D perhaps matches TRBD1 (5 bases). The sample was memory CD8+ T cells sorted from blood. As for subset: CD45RO+ cells pooled with CCR7-negative TemRA cells. CDR3 residues: CASSESRGNQPQHF. CDR3 in DNA: TGTGCCAGCAGTGAGTCCAGGGGCAATCAGCCCCAGCATTTT.